Reported below is one T cell receptor beta chain. Primers: 60 Vbeta forward and 13 Jbeta reverse. This table comes from immunoSEQ multiplex PCR, and its TCRdb copy is limited to in-frame clones, with some not included. The sample has under 150,000 clones, about three quarters seen once. This sample was taken from a study of cytomegalovirus exposure and HLA in healthy donors. Trimming took off 8 bases at V and 4 bases at J, with 17 bases between the two ends. In germline, CDR1 is SNHLY, CDR2 FYNNEI. The length of the CDR3 is 14 residues. The TCR comes from a woman aged 55-75 years in good health and CMV-seropositive. This chain joins TRBV2 and TRBJ2-5; D is possibly TRBD2 (7 bases). The material sequenced was PBMCs. The CDR3 region is CASGPRGGGETQYF. In DNA, the CDR3 is TGTGCCAGCGGCCCCAGGGGAGGGGGAGAGACCCAGTACTTC.